This T cell receptor beta chain comes out of a study of shared clonotypes between healthy human individuals. Looking at the study overall: CD8 memory received one plate per donor, CD8 naive two, CD4 memory three and CD4 naive three. Overall study results and limits: Measured sharing among donors was expected to vary with sequencing depth. Rarefaction curves obtained for sorted subsets showed sequencing incomplete despite large depth.

The method was immunoSEQ multiplex PCR; TCRdb's version includes in-frame clones alone and lacks a portion of them. The sample records roughly 1,100,000 clones, about 74% being singletons. V lost 6 bases and J 6 bases, leaving 15 bases between the germline ends. CDR1 is LNHDA, CDR2 SQIVND, per germline (reference sequence). The CDR3 is 14 residues long. A remark on this clone: The antigen remains undetermined.

The sequencing input was memory CD4+ T cells sorted from blood. Subset meaning: CD45RA-negative fraction. The origin of this receptor is a young man in good health. The chain couples TRBV19 to TRBJ2-1; no clear D. The CDR3 loop reads CASRPWVEGNEQFF. In nucleotides, the CDR3 is TGTGCCAGTAGACCATGGGTCGAAGGCAATGAGCAGTTCTTC.